The source of this TCR beta chain is a study of blood T cell repertoires in COVID-19. CDR1 and CDR2 from the germline V gene are MDHEN and SYDVKM. V lost 4 bases and J lost 2; bases outside the gene matches: 5. This CDR3 region has 14 residues. The data were produced by immunoSEQ multiplex PCR, yet TCRdb's version contains in-frame clones alone and is incomplete. The sample contains approximately 470,000 clones, 70% to 90% of which appear only once. Input material: peripheral blood. The V call is TRBV28, the J call TRBJ2-7; 7 positions agree with TRBD2. This TCR was sampled from a human donor in a cohort sampled during active COVID-19. CDR3 residues: CASSSLADPYEQYF. The CDR3 DNA is TGTGCCAGCAGTTCGCTAGCGGATCCCTACGAGCAGTACTTC.